This note documents a single T cell receptor (beta chain) sequence. Its antigen is not known. The data derive from a study of T cells after yellow fever vaccination. Study in general: It was SMART-Seq v4 Ultra Low Input that prepared the fractions with low cell numbers. General observations from the study: A small proportion of clonotypes was detected in both the CD4 and CD8 compartments. FACS-sorted repertoires could contain abundant clonotypes contaminating from the bulk population.

It was through 5'RACE template switching that TCR cDNA was made, with a universal primer site and UMIs added. One entry per CDR3 protein, called by TCRdb with MiXCR from the 5' RACE reads. The repertoire holds hundreds of thousands of distinct CDR3 sequences, around 13% seen once, with approximately 3.4% in the top ten. Trimming took off 3 bases at V and 4 bases at J, with 18 bases between the two ends. Germline V CDR1 and CDR2: LNHDA, SQIVND (reference sequence). This CDR3 region has 16 residues. This receptor was taken from a man aged 18 to 30 who received the YFV17D yellow fever vaccine. The sample in question was CD4+ T cells sorted from PBMCs, obtained 15 days after the yellow fever booster vaccination. This rearrangement joins TRBV19 to TRBJ1-2; D uncertain. CDR3: CASSISADPAGYGYTF. The CDR3 region has the DNA TGTGCCAGTAGTATTTCGGCAGACCCGGCAGGCTATGGCTACACCTTC.